This T cell receptor beta chain originates from a study of tumor and adjacent non-tumor tissue in lung cancer. Overall study context: There were about twelve adenocarcinoma, a couple of squamous cell carcinoma and 1 small cell lung cancer cases.

The library came from three nested PCR rounds adapted from ARM-PCR protocols. Via MiXCR, TCRdb re-called the multiplex PCR reads, giving one row per CDR3 protein. Among 70,000 to 90,000 distinct CDR3 sequences listed, approximately 81% were seen once. Note on this clonotype: One end of the junction varies from germline; a read error may be responsible.

This sample's RNA came from whole unsorted tissue. This non-tumor lung sample came from over 3 cm beyond the tumor edge. The CDR3 has 14 amino acids. The germline V gene encodes CDR1 MNHEY and CDR2 SVGEGT. J is TRBJ2-1 and V is TRBV6-2 or TRBV6-3, with D maybe TRBD1 (6 bases). The TCR originated in a man between 60 and 70 years old with non-small cell lung cancer. Sequenced: distant non-tumor lung tissue. The CDR3 reads CVSIDRTARNEPFF. The CDR3 bases are TGTGTCAGCATCGACCGGACAGCCCGCAATGAGCCGTTCTTC.